This T cell receptor beta chain was captured by sequencing in a study of cytomegalovirus exposure and HLA in healthy donors. Study-wide findings and caveats: As confirmed in vitro, a few CMV-associated chains were specific for CMV antigens. Accounts indicate the classifier identified cytomegalovirus status with strong specificity and sensitivity. Subsequent analysis showed first-cohort TCR clusters tending to co-occur in around 110 validation repertoires.

Using immunoSEQ multiplex PCR, the repertoire was profiled, and TCRdb retains in-frame clones only, with some absent. Of approximately 270,000 clones in the sample, 70% to 90% were seen once. Points on this clone: Its antigen is unknown.

V was clipped by 3 bases and J by 8 bases, with 11 bases between them. There are 13 residues in the CDR3. The V gene's germline CDR1 is SGHRS and CDR2 YFSETQ. The clonotype comes from a woman aged 18-29 years in good health and CMV-seronegative. The sequenced sample was PBMCs. This chain links TRBV5-1 with TRBJ2-2; D not resolved. This chain's CDR3 is CASSSYTEGELFF. The CDR3 nucleotides read TGCGCCAGCAGCTCATATACGGAGGGGGAGCTGTTTTTT.